Listed here are 24 T cell receptor beta chains from one sample, sequenced in a study of blood T cell repertoires in COVID-19. Sequencing used immunoSEQ multiplex PCR; TCRdb keeps in-frame clones, though not all of them. The sample lists fewer than 250,000 clones, approximately 82% occurring once. Sequencing was performed on peripheral blood. The receptors derive from a woman of 80 years or more with acute or convalescent COVID-19.

V is TRBV30 and J is TRBJ2-3, with 9 bases that match TRBD2. V shed 0 bases and J 5 bases; nucleotides not matched to a gene: 9. The CDR3 runs to 16 residues. Germline V CDR1 and CDR2: GTSNPN, SVGIG (reference sequence). In DNA form, the CDR3 reads TGTGCCTGGAGTGTACGGTGGACTAGCGTCGTAGATACGCAGTATTTT. Translating gives CAWSVRWTSVVDTQYF.

This chain uses TRBV5-1 with TRBJ2-7; 13 nucleotides match TRBD2. CDR3 length: 15 residues. Germline lookup yields CDR1 SGHRS and CDR2 YFSETQ. With 3 bases clipped from V and 7 bases from J, the junction kept 7 bases outside the gene matches. The CDR3 region has the DNA TGCGCCAGCAGCTGGGATGGGACTAGCGGGATGGAGCAGTACTTC. Translated: CASSWDGTSGMEQYF.

The V call is TRBV5-8, the J call TRBJ2-1, with 7 bases identical to TRBD1. Losses at the gene ends were 4 bases for V and 6 bases for J; bases not matched to a gene: 4. In germline, CDR1 is SGHTS, CDR2 YDEGEE. The CDR3 spans 13 residues. As DNA, the CDR3 is TGTGCCAGCAGCAACGACAGGGCCAATGAGCAGTTCTTC. Protein sequence: CASSNDRANEQFF.

The gene calls are TRBV6-5 and TRBJ2-1, with 8 positions matching TRBD2. From germline, CDR1 is MNHEY and CDR2 SVGAGI. This CDR3 comprises 13 residues. The V segment lost 6 bases and the J segment 8 bases; nucleotides outside the gene matches: 6. Written as DNA, the CDR3 is TGTGCCAGCAGGGCTAGCGGGCTCTATGAGCAGTTCTTC. This encodes CASRASGLYEQFF.

V and J are TRBV28 and TRBJ1-3; D possibly corresponds to TRBD1 (6 bases). The length of the CDR3 is 17 residues. The V end was cut by 5 bases, the J end by 2 bases, with 19 bases between. Germline loops: CDR1 MDHEN, CDR2 SYDVKM. The CDR3 nucleotides read TGTGCCAGCAGTGGGACAATTCGTTCCGTCGCTGGAAACACCATATATTTT. Encoded protein: CASSGTIRSVAGNTIYF.

The chain employs TRBV7-8 and TRBJ2-7, with 7 bases aligning to TRBD1. CDR1 is SGHVS, CDR2 FQNEAQ, per germline. The CDR3 contains 15 residues. Trimming at V came to 4 bases and at J to 3 bases, leaving 9 bases not matched to a gene. The CDR3: CASSWLQGLVYEQYF. CDR3 nucleotides: TGTGCCAGCAGCTGGCTACAGGGGCTAGTCTACGAGCAGTACTTC.

The chain combines TRBV29-1 with TRBJ1-4, with a weak D call TRBD1 (5 bases). The CDR3 spans 13 residues. Trimming took 6 bases from V and 5 from J, leaving 13 bases between them. Germline V lookup: CDR1 SQVTM, CDR2 ANQGSEA. For the CDR3, the DNA is TGCAGCGTCCAGGGCCGGTTCAATGAAAAACTGTTTTTT. This encodes CSVQGRFNEKLFF.

This chain links TRBV29-1 with TRBJ2-5, with D maybe TRBD1 (6 bases). This CDR3 contains 12 residues. Germline V lookup: CDR1 SQVTM, CDR2 ANQGSEA. With 7 bases removed from V and 5 bases from J, the gap between germline ends came to 14 bases. CDR3 sequence (DNA): TGCAGCGGAGTAGAGAGGGGGGAGACCCAGTACTTC. Encoded protein: CSGVERGETQYF.

This clone was seen only a few times. V gene TRBV6-5 combines with J gene TRBJ2-1, with D possibly matching TRBD1 (6 bases). Trimming left V 6 bases short and J 1 base short, with 10 bases between. The CDR3 loop spans 14 amino acids. Per germline, CDR1 MNHEY and CDR2 SVGAGI. CDR3 sequence (DNA): TGTGCCAGCAGGAAAGACAGGTCCTACAATGAGCAGTTCTTC. Translation: CASRKDRSYNEQFF.

V gene TRBV28 combines with J gene TRBJ1-6; D is unclear. V gave up 5 bases and J gave up 10 bases, with 12 bases separating them. Germline CDR1 and CDR2: MDHEN and SYDVKM. The CDR3 has 13 amino acids. CDR3 residues: CASSPGVLSPLHF. The CDR3 nucleotides read TGTGCCAGCAGTCCCGGGGTTTTGTCACCCCTCCACTTT.

V is TRBV6-2 or TRBV6-3 and J is TRBJ1-3, with 7 bases lining up with TRBD1. The CDR3 covers 15 residues. The V and J ends lost 4 bases and 1 base, in that order; junction bases with no gene match: 4. The germline gives CDR1 MNHEY, CDR2 SVGEGT. The CDR3 sequence: CASSLQGDSGNTIYF. The CDR3, as DNA: TGTGCCAGCAGTTTGCAGGGGGATTCTGGAAACACCATATATTTT.

V is TRBV5-1 and J is TRBJ2-5; D might be TRBD1 (6 bases). Germline loops: CDR1 SGHRS, CDR2 YFSETQ. Trimming removed 3 bases at V and 2 bases at J, with 8 bases between. This CDR3 is 13 amino acids long. CDR3 amino acids: CASSSTGQETQYF. Here the CDR3 DNA reads TGCGCCAGCAGCTCGACAGGACAAGAGACCCAGTACTTC.

CDR3 sequence reads: CASSLAPGTGEGYTF. The CDR3 DNA reads TGCGCCAGCAGCTTGGCCCCCGGGACAGGGGAGGGCTACACCTTC. This chain connects TRBV5-1 to TRBJ1-2, with TRBD1 identical over 10 bases. V shed 0 bases and J 8 bases; nucleotides not matched to a gene: 7. Germline assignment: CDR1 SGHRS and CDR2 YFSETQ. The CDR3 length is 15 residues.

The gene calls are TRBV7-6 and TRBJ1-1, with D unresolved. V lost 5 bases to trimming and J lost 3 bases, with 7 bases between them. This CDR3 is 12 amino acids long. Germline V gene lookup returns CDR1 SGHVS and CDR2 FNYEAQ. For the CDR3, the DNA is TGTGCCAGCAGCCCAGTGTACACTGAAGCTTTCTTT. It codes for CASSPVYTEAFF.

The chain recombines TRBV28 with TRBJ2-5; D is unclear. The CDR3 consists of 13 residues. CDR1 is MDHEN, CDR2 SYDVKM, per germline. With 4 bases removed from V and 2 bases from J, the gap between germline ends came to 8 bases. The CDR3 sequence: CASSYGSQETQYF. CDR3 bases: TGTGCCAGCAGTTACGGGTCACAAGAGACCCAGTACTTC.

This rearrangement joins TRBV18 to TRBJ2-3, with D unclear. V was pared by 2 bases and J by 5 bases, with 8 bases between. The CDR3 length is 13 residues. Germline V gene data show CDR1 as KGHSH and CDR2 as LQKENI. The CDR3 DNA follows: TGTGCCAGCTCACCAACCACTCTAGATACGCAGTATTTT. Translation gives CASSPTTLDTQYF.

V is TRBV30 and J is TRBJ2-7; 9 bases are shared with TRBD2. Trimming at V came to 3 bases and at J to 0 bases, leaving 0 bases not matched to a gene. Germline CDR1 and CDR2: GTSNPN and SVGIG (reference sequence). The CDR3 extends over 13 amino acids. As DNA, the CDR3 is TGTGCCTGGAGACTAGCGGGCTCCTACGAGCAGTACTTC. Amino acid sequence: CAWRLAGSYEQYF.

This chain links TRBV7-2 with TRBJ2-1, with D possibly TRBD2 on 6 matching bases. Trimming removed 6 bases from V and 4 bases from J, with 19 bases in between. The CDR3 loop spans 16 amino acids. From germline, CDR1 is SGHTA and CDR2 FQGNSA. Here the CDR3 DNA reads TGTGCCAGCAGTTATGGGTGGGCGCGGGGTTACAATGAGCAGTTCTTC. It is translated as CASSYGWARGYNEQFF.

The chain couples TRBV6-5 to TRBJ2-5; 7 nucleotides agree with TRBD1. Germline lookup yields CDR1 MNHEY and CDR2 SVGAGI. This CDR3 has 16 amino acids. V was clipped by 0 bases and J by 14 bases; unmatched bases: 18. The CDR3 DNA follows: TGTGCCAGCAGTTACTCGATTGTTACAGGGGCCTTCCCTACCTACTTC. Translation: CASSYSIVTGAFPTYF.

This clone was observed a few times. The chain carries TRBV27 and TRBJ2-3, with 10 bases aligning to TRBD2. The CDR3 consists of 14 residues. Germline values: CDR1 MNHEY, CDR2 SMNVEV (reference sequence). V was clipped by 2 bases and J by 10 bases; unmatched bases: 6. CDR3 protein: CASSLGTSARSQYF. Written as DNA, the CDR3 is TGTGCCAGCAGTTTAGGGACTAGCGCCCGGTCGCAGTATTTT.

The V call is TRBV7-9, the J call TRBJ2-1, with 11 bases aligning to TRBD2. Trimming cost V 1 base and J 0 bases; bases outside gene matches: 5. The CDR3 length is 18 residues. CDR1 is SEHNR and CDR2 is FQNEAQ in the germline V gene (reference sequence). CDR3 bases: TGTGCCAGCAGCTTAGGAACTAGCGGGGGTATCTCCTACAATGAGCAGTTCTTC. Protein product: CASSLGTSGGISYNEQFF.

The chain uses TRBV3-1 (or the pseudogene TRBV3-2) and TRBJ1-4; 7 bases fit TRBD1. CDR3 length equals 14 residues. V trimming: 4 bases; J trimming: 1 base; junction bases outside the gene matches: 0. CDR1 is LGHDT and CDR2 is YNNKEL in the germline V gene (reference sequence). CDR3 amino acids: CASSRTGTNEKLFF. Here the CDR3 DNA reads TGTGCCAGCAGCCGGACAGGAACTAATGAAAAACTGTTTTTT.

This sequence joins TRBV11-2 and TRBJ1-2; TRBD1 is a possible D gene (6 bases). CDR1 is SGHAT, CDR2 FQNNGV, per germline. The CDR3 consists of 15 residues. Trimming cost V 5 bases and J 4 bases, with 17 bases left between them. CDR3 coding DNA: TGTGCCAGCAGCCAAAGGGGGGGAGGGACCTATGGCTACACCTTC. Amino acid sequence: CASSQRGGGTYGYTF.

The CDR3, as DNA: TGTGCCAGCAGTCCGCGGGACCTTAACTATGGCTACACCTTC. Protein product: CASSPRDLNYGYTF. This sequence joins TRBV28 and TRBJ1-2, with D perhaps matching TRBD1 (5 bases). V lost 5 bases, J lost 1 base, and 11 bases lay in between. The CDR3 extends over 14 amino acids. Germline CDR1 MDHEN, CDR2 SYDVKM.